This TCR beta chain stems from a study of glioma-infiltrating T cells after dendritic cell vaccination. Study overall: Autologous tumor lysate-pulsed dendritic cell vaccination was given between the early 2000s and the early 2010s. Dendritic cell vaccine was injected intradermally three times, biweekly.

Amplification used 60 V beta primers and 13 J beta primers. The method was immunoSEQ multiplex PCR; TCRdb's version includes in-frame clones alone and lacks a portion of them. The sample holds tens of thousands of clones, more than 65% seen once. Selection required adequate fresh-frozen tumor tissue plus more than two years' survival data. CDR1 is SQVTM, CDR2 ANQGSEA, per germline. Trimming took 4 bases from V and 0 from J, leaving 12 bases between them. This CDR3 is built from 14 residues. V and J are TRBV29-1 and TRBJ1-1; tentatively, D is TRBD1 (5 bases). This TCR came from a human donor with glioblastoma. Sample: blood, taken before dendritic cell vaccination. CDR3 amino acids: CSVVGHGLNTEAFF. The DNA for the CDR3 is TGCAGCGTTGTTGGACACGGCCTGAACACTGAAGCTTTCTTT.